This paragraph reports one TCR beta chain. As yet, its antigen is unknown. The sample comes from a study of CD8 T cells in Susac syndrome. CDR3 length: 13 amino acids. The V end was cut by 1 base, the J end by 8 bases, with 9 bases between. Germline loops: CDR1 LGHDT, CDR2 YNNKEL (reference sequence). Whole-study findings and limits: The study admitted that it had a relatively small number of individuals in its TCR sequencing and HLA analysis.

Reverse transcription of about 0.45 to 1 ug RNA was performed with random hexamers. In TCRdb, the immunoSEQ multiplex PCR reads were re-called with MiXCR into one record per CDR3 protein. The sample lists approximately 140,000 distinct CDR3 sequences, 85% to 95% occurring once. Source material: CD4+ T cells from PBMCs. The V call is TRBV3-1, the J call TRBJ2-1; no clear D. This clonotype originated in a human donor with multiple sclerosis. In DNA, the CDR3 is TGTGCCAGCAGCCAAGTTCGGATGGATGAGCAGTTCTTC. It is translated as CASSQVRMDEQFF.